This passage covers 25 T cell receptor beta chains from one sample sequenced in a study of T cell responses to AZD1222 COVID-19 vaccine. TCRdb keeps only in-frame clones here, not all; method: immunoSEQ multiplex PCR. The sample holds 130,000 or so clones; 80% to 90% are singletons and the top ten take about 3%. This specimen consisted of peripheral blood, obtained on day 0 of AZD1222 vaccination. These receptors were obtained from an adult in good health.

The chain carries TRBV18 and TRBJ2-1; D unresolved. V lost 3 bases and J 5 bases, leaving 11 bases between the germline ends. The CDR3 covers 14 residues. Germline loops: CDR1 KGHSH, CDR2 LQKENI. The CDR3 loop reads CASSPASFDNEQFF. CDR3 in DNA: TGTGCCAGCTCACCCGCCAGTTTCGACAATGAGCAGTTCTTC. Full variable domain (rest looked up from reference TRBV18 and TRBJ2-1): NAGVMQNPRHLVRRRGQEARLRCSPMKGHSHVYWYRQLPEEGLKFMVYLQKENIIDESGMPKERFSAEFPKEGPSILRIQQVVRGDSAAYFCASSPASFDNEQFFGPGTRLTVL.

This clone was recorded a few times. The rearrangement joins TRBV5-1 to TRBJ2-7, with 8 bases identical to TRBD1. The junction had 9 bases not matched to a gene; V was cut back by 2 bases and J by 5 bases. The CDR3 contains 15 residues. Per the germline V gene, CDR1 is SGHRS and CDR2 is YFSETQ. The CDR3 coding sequence is TGCGCCAGCAGCTTAGGACAGGGCCCTAACCACGAGCAGTACTTC. Its translation: CASSLGQGPNHEQYF.

V gene TRBV4-3 combines with J gene TRBJ1-2; no reliable D call. Trimming took 1 base from V and 0 from J, leaving 9 bases between them. CDR3 size: 15 residues. Germline values: CDR1 LGHNA, CDR2 YSLEER. The CDR3 DNA reads as TGCGCCAGCAGCCAAGCCAGTGCTGCTAACTATGGCTACACCTTC. It yields the protein CASSQASAANYGYTF.

The chain combines TRBV4-3 with TRBJ1-3; D is ambiguous. The V gene's germline CDR1 is LGHNA and CDR2 YSLEER. The V and J ends lost 6 bases and 0 bases respectively, with 6 bases between them. The CDR3 has 13 amino acids. CDR3 bases: TGCGCCAGCAGATCAGCCTCTGGAAACACCATATATTTT. It specifies CASRSASGNTIYF.

The chain is built from TRBV30 and TRBJ1-6; D is perhaps TRBD1 (5 bases). This CDR3 comprises 14 residues. Germline CDR1 is GTSNPN and CDR2 is SVGIG (reference sequence). V gave up 4 bases and J gave up 7 bases, with 14 bases separating them. The CDR3: CAWKRGQQNSPLHF. DNA for the CDR3: TGTGCCTGGAAACGGGGCCAGCAGAATTCACCCCTCCACTTT.

The rearrangement joins TRBV6-1 to TRBJ2-7; TRBD2 agrees at 13 bases. The CDR3 extends over 16 amino acids. In germline, CDR1 is MNHNS, CDR2 SASEGT. V lost 2 bases, J lost 5 bases, and 6 bases stayed unmatched. This CDR3 reads CASSEPRLAGGHEQYF. The CDR3 DNA reads as TGTGCCAGCAGTGAACCTAGACTAGCGGGAGGCCACGAGCAGTACTTC.

This chain uses TRBV7-8 with TRBJ2-1; 12 bases line up with TRBD2. In germline, CDR1 is SGHVS, CDR2 FQNEAQ. The CDR3 runs to 17 residues. Germline trimming cut 5 bases from V and 5 bases from J; bases unmatched to any gene: 10. The CDR3 bases are TGTGCCAGCAGCCCCCACGCTCTAGCGGGGGGGAACAATGAGCAGTTCTTC. It yields the protein CASSPHALAGGNNEQFF.

This chain connects TRBV19 to TRBJ1-2, with TRBD1 as a possible D gene (5 bases). Germline lookup yields CDR1 LNHDA and CDR2 SQIVND (reference sequence). The CDR3 runs 15 residues. V was clipped by 2 bases and J by 4 bases, with 14 bases between them. The CDR3 sequence is CASSIIHGGGYGYTF. CDR3 nucleotides: TGTGCCAGTAGTATAATCCACGGCGGGGGCTATGGCTACACCTTC.

The J gene is TRBJ2-5, the V gene TRBV7-2, with 10 bases identical to TRBD2. Germline V CDR1 and CDR2: SGHTA, FQGNSA. The trim removed 4 bases at V and 1 base at J, leaving 9 bases unmatched. The CDR3 totals 17 residues. CDR3 DNA sequence: TGTGCCAGCAGCTCCCAGCGGGGGGGGGCGTTCCAAGAGACCCAGTACTTC. Protein sequence: CASSSQRGGAFQETQYF.

This clone was detected only a few times. Other DNA sequences in the same sample also yield this CDR3. This rearrangement joins TRBV9 to TRBJ1-1; 7 nucleotides agree with TRBD1. This CDR3 has 14 residues. Germline CDR1 and CDR2: SGDLS and YYNGEE. After removal of 7 bases from V and 1 base from J, the junction contained 7 bases not matched to a gene. DNA for the CDR3: TGTGCCAGCTCAAGGACAGGACAGAACACTGAAGCTTTCTTT. This encodes CASSRTGQNTEAFF.

The rearrangement uses TRBV19 and TRBJ1-5, with 9 bases aligning to TRBD1. With V trimmed by 3 bases and J by 5 bases, 5 bases remained unmatched. In germline, CDR1 is LNHDA, CDR2 SQIVND (reference sequence). The CDR3 extends over 15 amino acids. The CDR3 sequence is CASSIRDRDHQPQHF. The CDR3 DNA follows: TGTGCCAGTAGTATTAGGGACAGGGACCATCAGCCCCAGCATTTT.

The chain has TRBV28 and TRBJ2-1; 10 bases align to TRBD1. Unmatched junction bases numbered 4, after V lost 3 bases and J lost 8 bases. Germline V gene data show CDR1 as MDHEN and CDR2 as SYDVKM. CDR3 size: 14 residues. CDR3: CASSLGDRGDEQFF. The CDR3 nucleotides read TGTGCCAGCAGTTTGGGGGACAGGGGTGATGAGCAGTTCTTC.

This clone was counted a single time. The J gene is TRBJ2-4, the V gene TRBV21-1. TRBV21-1 is noted as a pseudogene. CDR3 length equals 20 residues. CDR3 sequence (DNA): TGTGCCAGCAGCAAAGCGGGCTATCGTCAGGGAGAGGCGGCCAAAAACATTCAGTACTTC. Residues: CASSKAGYRQGEAAKNIQYF.

The chain recombines TRBV25-1 with TRBJ2-1, with D possibly matching TRBD1 (5 bases). The V gene lost 4 bases and the J gene lost 5 bases, with 18 bases spanning the gap. This CDR3 is 16 amino acids long. Germline CDR1 reads MGHDK; CDR2 reads SYGVNS. CDR3 protein: CASSGVIQARDNEQFF. The CDR3, as DNA: TGTGCCAGCAGTGGAGTAATACAGGCAAGGGACAATGAGCAGTTCTTC.

The chain employs TRBV5-1 and TRBJ1-2; D gene uncertain. The CDR3 totals 12 residues. With 4 bases removed from V and 4 bases from J, the gap between germline ends came to 8 bases. From germline, CDR1 is SGHRS and CDR2 YFSETQ. CDR3 in amino acids: CASSEGSYGYTF. The CDR3 bases are TGCGCCAGCAGCGAAGGGAGCTATGGCTACACCTTC.

The chain employs TRBV28 and TRBJ1-1; 8 bases line up with TRBD1. Trimming at V came to 2 bases and at J to 5 bases, leaving 1 base not matched to a gene. CDR1 is MDHEN, CDR2 SYDVKM, per germline. The length of the CDR3 is 13 residues. The CDR3 is CASSLDRGTEAFF. Written as DNA, the CDR3 is TGTGCCAGCAGTTTAGACAGGGGAACTGAAGCTTTCTTT.

This chain uses TRBV6-2 or TRBV6-3 with TRBJ2-3, with 14 bases matching TRBD2. The germline CDR1 and CDR2 sequences are MNHEY and SVGEGT. V was clipped by 0 bases and J by 2 bases; unmatched bases: 7. The CDR3 loop spans 19 amino acids. CDR3 nucleotides: TGTGCCAGCAGTTACTCGGGACTAGCGGGGGCAGCTTCCACAGATACGCAGTATTTT. It codes for CASSYSGLAGAASTDTQYF.

This clone is a singleton in its sample. The chain has TRBV7-9 and TRBJ1-5; TRBD1 is a possible D gene (5 bases). Trimming stripped 4 bases from V and 7 bases from J, with 14 bases between. The CDR3 has 14 amino acids. CDR1 is SEHNR and CDR2 is FQNEAQ in the germline V gene (reference sequence). Here the CDR3 DNA reads TGTGCCAGCAGCTCGGGGGATGCGGTACAGCCCCAGCATTTT. Residues: CASSSGDAVQPQHF. Filled out from reference TRBV7-9 and TRBJ1-5, the complete variable domain reads DTGVSQNPRHKITKRGQNVTFRCDPISEHNRLYWYRQTLGQGPEFLTYFQNEAQLEKSRLLSDRFSAERPKGSFSTLEIQRTEQGDSAMYLCASSSGDAVQPQHFGDGTRLSIL.

The chain links TRBV5-3 to TRBJ2-1; 9 nucleotides line up with TRBD2. TRBV5-3 is classed as an ORF, of uncertain function. This CDR3 contains 16 residues. V lost 4 bases, J lost 7 bases, and 12 bases stayed unmatched. As DNA, the CDR3 is TGTGCCAGAAGCCACGGGAGACTAGCGGCCATTAATGAGCAGTTCTTC. It translates to CARSHGRLAAINEQFF.

The rearrangement uses TRBV7-2 and TRBJ1-1, with a possible D match to TRBD1 (6 bases). With 5 bases removed from V and 3 bases from J, the gap between germline ends came to 13 bases. There are 14 residues in the CDR3. CDR1 and CDR2 from the germline V gene are SGHTA and FQGNSA. CDR3 sequence reads: CASSLQGRYTEAFF. DNA of the CDR3: TGTGCCAGCAGCCTACAGGGTCGGTACACTGAAGCTTTCTTT. Full variable domain (rest looked up from reference TRBV7-2 and TRBJ1-1): GAGVSQSPSNKVTEKGKDVELRCDPISGHTALYWYRQSLGQGLEFLIYFQGNSAPDKSGLPSDRFSAERTGGSVSTLTIQRTQQEDSAVYLCASSLQGRYTEAFFGQGTRLTVV.

Here the CDR3 reads CAWSMGMRQPQHF. The DNA for the CDR3 is TGTGCCTGGAGTATGGGGATGAGGCAGCCCCAGCATTTT. The rearrangement links TRBV30 to TRBJ1-5, with no clear D. The CDR3 length is 13 residues. V was shortened by 2 bases and J by 7 bases, with 12 bases between the two germline ends. Germline CDR1 GTSNPN, CDR2 SVGIG (reference sequence).

The sample holds one count of this clone. The rearrangement links TRBV4-2 to TRBJ2-1, with 8 nucleotides matching TRBD2. The germline V gene encodes CDR1 LGHNA and CDR2 YNFKEQ. This CDR3 is built from 17 residues. The V and J ends lost 0 bases and 3 bases, in that order; junction bases with no gene match: 7. The CDR3 DNA is TGTGCCAGCAGCCAAGATTGGGGACTAGGGAACTACAATGAGCAGTTCTTC. Its protein product is CASSQDWGLGNYNEQFF.

J is TRBJ1-6 and V is TRBV20-1; possible D gene TRBD1, 5 bases. CDR3 length: 11 residues. Germline CDR1 reads DFQATT; CDR2 reads SNEGSKA (reference sequence). V was pared by 3 bases and J by 12 bases, with 9 bases between. CDR3 protein: CSARGDVPLHF. The CDR3 DNA reads as TGCAGTGCTAGGGGGGACGTACCCCTCCACTTT.

This chain's CDR3 is CATSFSGGDEQYF. CDR3 sequence (DNA): TGTGCCACTTCCTTTAGCGGGGGCGACGAGCAGTACTTC. J is TRBJ2-7 and V is TRBV10-3; 9 bases fit TRBD2. The CDR3 spans 13 residues. Per germline, CDR1 ENHRY and CDR2 SYGVKD. With V trimmed by 10 bases and J by 5 bases, 9 bases remained unmatched.

This chain links TRBV28 with TRBJ1-5; 8 bases map to TRBD1. Germline V gene data show CDR1 as MDHEN and CDR2 as SYDVKM. The CDR3 is 17 residues long. The V segment lost 6 bases and the J segment 5 bases; nucleotides outside the gene matches: 15. CDR3 amino acids: CASRPRQGKIDDQPQHF. CDR3 DNA sequence: TGTGCCAGCAGGCCGCGACAGGGGAAAATAGACGATCAGCCCCAGCATTTT.